This T cell receptor (beta chain) was sequenced during a study of OX40 agonist ivuxolimab in advanced cancers. Profiling relied on immunoSEQ multiplex PCR, and the TCRdb table lists in-frame clones only, not all of them. The sample has tens of thousands of clones; roughly 84% are singletons. After removal of 5 bases from V and 1 base from J, the junction contained 6 bases not matched to a gene. The CDR3 is 16 residues long. CDR1 and CDR2 from the germline V gene are MNHNY and SVGAGI (reference sequence). This chain connects TRBV6-6 to TRBJ2-5; 11 bases match TRBD2. The input for sequencing was CD4+ or CD8+ T cells sorted from blood, taken in a trial of the OX40 agonist ivuxolimab. This TCR was recovered from an adult with an advanced solid tumor such as melanoma, head and neck, liver or kidney cancer. CDR3 loop: CASSPRGTSGQETQYF. The CDR3 DNA reads TGTGCCAGCAGTCCTCGGGGGACTAGCGGCCAAGAGACCCAGTACTTC.